The source of this T cell receptor (beta chain) is a study of T cells in Graves' hyperthyroidism and ophthalmopathy. Study findings and constraints: In the blood, most expanded thyroid clonotypes above 0.001 appeared as well.

This clonotype was counted ten times or more. Its antigen is undetermined. Amplification yielded TCR beta CDR3 regions, with RNA transcripts as the source. During a first-round RT-PCR of the TCR CDR3, the HTBI primer set was used. Each CDR3 protein is one row after TCRdb ran MiXCR on the multiplex PCR reads. The profile shows more than 500,000 distinct CDR3 sequences, roughly 14% of them singletons. The CDR3 consists of 13 residues. Looked up from germline, CDR1 is MDHEN and CDR2 is SYDVKM. Trimming removed 10 bases from V and 5 bases from J, with 15 bases in between. The TCR comes from a woman in her thirties or forties with Graves' ophthalmopathy. Specimen: blood. The genes are TRBV28 and TRBJ1-5, with a tentative D call TRBD1 (6 bases). The CDR3 sequence is CATWGQGYQPQHF. CDR3 bases: TGTGCCACCTGGGGGCAGGGCTATCAGCCCCAGCATTTT.